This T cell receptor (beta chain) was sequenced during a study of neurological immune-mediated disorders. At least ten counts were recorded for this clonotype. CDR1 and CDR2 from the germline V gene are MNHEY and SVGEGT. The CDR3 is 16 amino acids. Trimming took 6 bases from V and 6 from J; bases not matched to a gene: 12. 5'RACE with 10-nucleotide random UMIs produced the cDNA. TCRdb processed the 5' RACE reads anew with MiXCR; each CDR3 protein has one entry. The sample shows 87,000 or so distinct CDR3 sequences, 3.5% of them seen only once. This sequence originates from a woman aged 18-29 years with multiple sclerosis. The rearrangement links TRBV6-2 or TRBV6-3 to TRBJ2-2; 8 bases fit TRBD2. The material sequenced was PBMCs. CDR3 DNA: TGTGCCAGCAGCCTGCGGGGACTAGGAGGTGCCGGGGAGCTGTTTTTT. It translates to CASSLRGLGGAGELFF.